This T cell receptor (beta chain) was profiled in a study of cytomegalovirus exposure and HLA in healthy donors. A multiplex PCR was run with 60 Vbeta primers and 13 Jbeta primers. Here immunoSEQ multiplex PCR was the method, and the copy in TCRdb shows in-frame clones only, minus some. The profile covers over 85,000 clones, with around 81% appearing a single time and approximately 0.56% taken by the ten largest. CDR3 length: 18 residues. Trimming cost V 9 bases and J 3 bases; bases outside gene matches: 20. The V gene is TRBV23-1, the J gene TRBJ1-2; 9 nucleotides align to TRBD1. TRBV23-1 is an ORF; its function is uncertain. This sequence originates from a man aged 30-40 years in good health and CMV-seronegative. Sequenced material: PBMCs. The CDR3 is CASKGNRGLHPLYYGYTF. For the CDR3, the DNA is TGCGCCAGTAAGGGGAACAGGGGGCTCCATCCTCTCTACTATGGCTACACCTTC.